This note documents a single TCR beta chain sequence. The sample belongs to a study of blood T cell repertoires in COVID-19. Only in-frame clones appear in the TCRdb table, and some are missing; sequencing was by immunoSEQ multiplex PCR. The sample carries approximately 210,000 clones, roughly 84% recorded once. Material for sequencing was peripheral blood. This sequence was found in a woman of 80 years or more with acute or convalescent COVID-19.

The CDR3 here is CASSIDGRDASTGELFF. The CDR3 DNA sequence: TGTGCCAGTAGTATAGATGGGCGGGACGCCAGCACCGGGGAGCTGTTTTTT. This chain connects TRBV19 to TRBJ2-2; D possibly corresponds to TRBD2 (6 bases). Germline V gene data show CDR1 as LNHDA and CDR2 as SQIVND (reference sequence). Trimming took 0 bases from V and 4 from J, leaving 15 bases between them. CDR3 size: 17 residues.